The T cell receptor (beta chain) described here comes from a study of blood T cell repertoires in COVID-19. Overall study: Both acute and convalescent COVID-19 samples were obtained from the United States, Italy and Spain.

This CDR3 comprises 14 residues. Trimming left V 8 bases short and J 0 bases short, with 12 bases between. CDR1 and CDR2 from the germline V gene are SEHNR and FQNEAQ (reference sequence). The protocol was immunoSEQ multiplex PCR, while the TCRdb copy is restricted to in-frame clones and leaves out a portion. The table records approximately 140,000 clones, approximately 90% of them present only once. The chain is built from TRBV7-9 and TRBJ2-3; TRBD2 is a possible D gene (5 bases). Material: peripheral blood. The TCR was taken from a woman between 35 and 50 years old with acute or convalescent COVID-19. CDR3 coding DNA: TGTGCCAGCGGAGAGGGAGTGAGCACAGATACGCAGTATTTT. Its translation is CASGEGVSTDTQYF.